What follows are 25 T cell receptor beta chains derived from one specimen sequenced in a study of beta chain features in type 1 diabetes. Expressed TCRB transcripts were sequenced because the isolated RNA had all been reverse transcribed beforehand. Generated by immunoSEQ multiplex PCR, the TCRdb table keeps only in-frame clones and is missing some. The data contain 330,000 or so clones, less than 20% of them singletons. Sequenced sample: naive CD4+ T cells from blood. All receptors derive from a woman between 18 and 29 years old in good health.

Only a few counts were recorded for this clone. The rearrangement joins TRBV9 to TRBJ2-5; 14 nucleotides match TRBD2. CDR3 size: 18 residues. The germline CDR1 and CDR2 sequences are SGDLS and YYNGEE. With V trimmed by 8 bases and J by 0 bases, 12 bases remained unmatched. This chain's CDR3 is CASSSGTSGSTYQETQYF. CDR3 in DNA: TGTGCCAGTAGCTCCGGGACTAGCGGGAGTACGTACCAAGAGACCCAGTACTTC. The full variable domain, with the rest looked up from reference TRBV9 and TRBJ2-5, is DSGVTQTPKHLITATGQRVTLRCSPRSGDLSVYWYQQSLDQGLQFLIQYYNGEERAKGNILERFSAQQFPDLHSELNLSSLELGDSALYFCASSSGTSGSTYQETQYFGPGTRLLVL.

The table lists this clone with a few counts. CDR3 protein: CASSLGDYGYTF. DNA of the CDR3: TGTGCCAGCAGCCTCGGTGACTATGGCTACACCTTC. The chain is built from TRBV7-9 and TRBJ1-2, with no clear D. The CDR3 is 12 amino acids. The V and J ends lost 5 bases and 3 bases respectively, with 7 bases between them. CDR1 SEHNR and CDR2 FQNEAQ come from the germline V gene (reference sequence).

A few counts support this clone. The genes are TRBV4-1 and TRBJ2-7; D possibly corresponds to TRBD2 (5 bases). This CDR3 is 13 amino acids long. V was pared by 4 bases and J by 3 bases, with 10 bases between. The V gene's germline CDR1 is MGHRA and CDR2 YSYEKL. CDR3 sequence: CASSPTDYYEQYF. CDR3 in DNA: TGCGCCAGCAGCCCTACTGACTACTACGAGCAGTACTTC.

This clone turned up a few times. The CDR3 coding sequence is TGTGCCTGGAGTGTTTCCGGGACTAGGCTCACAGATACGCAGTATTTT. It codes for CAWSVSGTRLTDTQYF. The gene calls are TRBV30 and TRBJ2-3; TRBD2 matches 8 bases. Germline trimming cut 0 bases from V and 2 bases from J; bases unmatched to any gene: 7. The V gene's germline CDR1 is GTSNPN and CDR2 SVGIG (reference sequence). CDR3 size: 16 residues.

This sequence joins TRBV7-6 and TRBJ2-5, with TRBD2 as a possible D gene (6 bases). The CDR3 runs to 16 residues. V was clipped by 1 base and J by 7 bases, with 19 bases between them. Germline CDR1 reads SGHVS; CDR2 reads FNYEAQ. Written as DNA, the CDR3 is TGTGCCAGCAGCTTAGAAAGGCCCGGGAGAGCAGGGACCCAGTACTTC. Its protein is CASSLERPGRAGTQYF.

V is TRBV29-1 and J is TRBJ2-5; maybe TRBD2 (6 bases). The germline gives CDR1 SQVTM, CDR2 ANQGSEA. Trimming removed 4 bases at V and 4 bases at J, with 16 bases between. The CDR3 has 14 residues. The DNA for the CDR3 is TGCAGCGTTGGGCTCTCCGGGAGTCGAGAGACCCAGTACTTC. Translating it yields CSVGLSGSRETQYF. Supplemented by reference TRBV29-1 and TRBJ2-5, the full variable domain reads SAVISQKPSRDICQRGTSLTIQCQVDSQVTMMFWYRQQPGQSLTLIATANQGSEATYESGFVIDKFPISRPNLTFSTLTVSNMSPEDSSIYLCSVGLSGSRETQYFGPGTRLLVL.

The chain joins TRBV29-1 to TRBJ2-7; TRBD2 is a possible D gene (5 bases). This CDR3 contains 12 residues. Between the trimmed V and J ends, which lost 6 bases and 3 bases, there was a span of 12 bases. Germline V gene sequence: CDR1 SQVTM, CDR2 ANQGSEA. CDR3: CSVEDLIYEQYF. The CDR3 DNA reads as TGCAGCGTGGAGGACCTCATCTACGAGCAGTACTTC.

The rearrangement joins TRBV11-2 to TRBJ2-1; TRBD1 agrees at 7 bases. The CDR3 spans 15 residues. V was clipped by 5 bases and J by 0 bases; unmatched bases: 4. The germline CDR1 and CDR2 sequences are SGHAT and FQNNGV. The CDR3 spells CASSLRQGSYNEQFF. Here the CDR3 DNA reads TGTGCCAGCAGCCTTCGACAGGGCTCCTACAATGAGCAGTTCTTC.

A few counts support this clone. The chain has TRBV20-1 and TRBJ2-1; D perhaps matches TRBD2 (6 bases). V was trimmed by 4 bases and J by 8 bases, leaving 9 bases between them. Looked up from germline, CDR1 is DFQATT and CDR2 is SNEGSKA (reference sequence). CDR3 size: 11 residues. The CDR3 DNA reads as TGCAGTGCTACTAGACTAGATGAGCAGTTCTTC. This codes for CSATRLDEQFF.

This clone was counted a few times. V usage is TRBV7-9 and J usage is TRBJ1-1; 7 nucleotides agree with TRBD1. Germline values: CDR1 SEHNR, CDR2 FQNEAQ (reference sequence). The CDR3 covers 14 residues. Germline trimming cut 5 bases from V and 5 bases from J; bases unmatched to any gene: 8. The CDR3 protein is CASSLTGYGTEAFF. DNA of the CDR3: TGTGCCAGCAGCCTGACAGGGTACGGGACTGAAGCTTTCTTT.

The chain carries TRBV9 and TRBJ2-1, with 7 positions matching TRBD1. The ends lost 4 bases at V and 0 bases at J; junction bases unmatched: 10. There are 17 residues in the CDR3. CDR1 SGDLS and CDR2 YYNGEE come from the germline V gene. The CDR3 nucleotides are TGTGCCAGCAGCTTCCAGGGACAGATGCTCTCCTACAATGAGCAGTTCTTC. Residues: CASSFQGQMLSYNEQFF.

V usage is TRBV2 and J usage is TRBJ1-6; D possibly corresponds to TRBD1 (5 bases). The V end lost 7 bases, the J end lost 6 bases, and 10 bases lay between the germline ends. This CDR3 comprises 13 residues. The germline gives CDR1 SNHLY, CDR2 FYNNEI. The CDR3 DNA is TGTGCCAGCAATCCAGGGCCTAATTCACCCCTCCACTTT. This codes for CASNPGPNSPLHF.

This clone has just a few counts. This sequence joins TRBV2 and TRBJ2-3; maybe TRBD2 (6 bases). Germline V gene lookup returns CDR1 SNHLY and CDR2 FYNNEI. The CDR3 is 17 amino acids. V was trimmed by 4 bases and J by 6 bases, leaving 23 bases between them. CDR3 loop: CASSVLRLGLVVDTQYF. The CDR3 coding sequence is TGTGCCAGCAGTGTACTGAGGCTGGGACTCGTAGTGGATACGCAGTATTTT. The whole variable domain, filled in from reference TRBV2 and TRBJ2-3, reads EPEVTQTPSHQVTQMGQEVILRCVPISNHLYFYWYRQILGQKVEFLVSFYNNEISEKSEIFDDQFSVERPDGSNFTLKIRSTKLEDSAMYFCASSVLRLGLVVDTQYFGPGTRLTVL.

The chain employs TRBV19 and TRBJ1-2; D not resolved. Trimming stripped 6 bases from V and 1 base from J, with 9 bases between. The germline V gene encodes CDR1 LNHDA and CDR2 SQIVND (reference sequence). This CDR3 spans 13 amino acids. The CDR3 protein is CASRREGNYGYTF. CDR3 bases: TGTGCCAGTAGAAGGGAGGGTAACTATGGCTACACCTTC.

This chain links TRBV4-3 with TRBJ2-1; 11 nucleotides align to TRBD2. Germline values: CDR1 LGHNA, CDR2 YSLEER. V gave up 0 bases and J gave up 2 bases; unmatched junction bases: 6. This CDR3 comprises 18 residues. DNA for the CDR3: TGCGCCAGCAGCCAAGACCTCATAGCGGGGGGGCCCTACAATGAGCAGTTCTTC. Protein: CASSQDLIAGGPYNEQFF.

This clone was seen a few times. For the CDR3, the DNA is TGCAGCGTCCTGTGGGGGGACAGGGGAACCGGGGAGCTGTTTTTT. Protein: CSVLWGDRGTGELFF. This chain uses TRBV29-1 with TRBJ2-2; 10 bases are a match to TRBD1. The CDR3 covers 15 residues. The V segment lost 6 bases and the J segment 5 bases; nucleotides outside the gene matches: 9. From germline, CDR1 is SQVTM and CDR2 ANQGSEA.

This chain links TRBV25-1 with TRBJ1-2; no clear D. The CDR3 length is 12 residues. The V and J ends lost 2 bases and 4 bases respectively, with 5 bases between them. Germline lookup yields CDR1 MGHDK and CDR2 SYGVNS. The CDR3 sequence: CASSEVLYGYTF. CDR3 nucleotides: TGTGCCAGCAGTGAAGTCCTCTATGGCTACACCTTC.

The V gene is TRBV19, the J gene TRBJ2-1; a possible D gene is TRBD2 (6 bases). The CDR3 loop spans 22 amino acids. The ends were cut back, 7 bases at V and 0 bases at J, with 34 bases in the middle. CDR1 and CDR2 (germline): LNHDA, SQIVND (reference sequence). CDR3 nucleotide sequence: TGTGCCAGTACCCCCATCGGCAGGGTCTTCTCAATCGGGGGTTCCTCCTACAATGAGCAGTTCTTC. It is translated as CASTPIGRVFSIGGSSYNEQFF. Full variable domain (remainder filled in from reference TRBV19 and TRBJ2-1): DGGITQSPKYLFRKEGQNVTLSCEQNLNHDAMYWYRQDPGQGLRLIYYSQIVNDFQKGDIAEGYSVSREKKESFPLTVTSAQKNPTAFYLCASTPIGRVFSIGGSSYNEQFFGPGTRLTVL.

The sample holds a few counts of this clone. The V call is TRBV7-3, the J call TRBJ2-3; TRBD2 might be the D (5 bases). The CDR3 sequence is 14 residues long. Germline V gives CDR1 SGHTA, CDR2 FQGTGA. V was shortened by 0 bases and J by 4 bases, with 8 bases between the two germline ends. The CDR3: CASSLTASSDTQYF. The CDR3 DNA reads TGTGCCAGCAGCTTAACGGCTAGCTCAGATACGCAGTATTTT.

This clone was found a few times. V gene TRBV5-1 combines with J gene TRBJ1-2; no clear D. The CDR3 is made up of 14 amino acids. Germline V gene sequence: CDR1 SGHRS, CDR2 YFSETQ. Trimming pared 2 bases from V and 4 bases from J, leaving 12 bases between. CDR3 bases: TGCGCCAGCAGCTTTGAGGGCAACACCTATGGCTACACCTTC. Protein sequence: CASSFEGNTYGYTF.

Worth noting for this clone: One end of the junction does not line up with germline, which may come from a read error. The chain carries TRBV5-1 and TRBJ2-1, with D perhaps TRBD1 (8 bases). CDR1 is SGHRS, CDR2 YFSETQ, per germline. The CDR3 runs 13 residues. CDR3 DNA: TGCGCCAGCAGTGGACAGGGAGGGGTCTACAAAGTCTTC. Amino acid sequence: CASSGQGGVYKVF. Combining the CDR3 with reference TRBV5-1 and TRBJ2-1 gives the whole variable domain KAGVTQTPRYLIKTRGQQVTLSCSPISGHRSVSWYQQTPGQGLQFLFEYFSETQRNKGNFPGRFSGRQFSNSRSEMNVSTLELGDSALYLCASSGQGGVYKVFGPGTRLTVL.

The J gene is TRBJ1-2, the V gene TRBV10-3, with a tentative D call TRBD1 (5 bases). The CDR3 sequence is 15 residues long. Per germline, CDR1 ENHRY and CDR2 SYGVKD. Trimming stripped 0 bases from V and 2 bases from J, with 10 bases between. CDR3 protein: CAISESGRLNYGYTF. The CDR3 coding sequence is TGTGCCATCAGTGAGTCGGGGCGATTGAACTATGGCTACACCTTC.

This clone occurred a few times. V and J are TRBV7-2 and TRBJ1-2; tentatively, D is TRBD1 (6 bases). V shed 5 bases and J shed 8 bases, with 18 bases lying between them. Germline values: CDR1 SGHTA, CDR2 FQGNSA. The CDR3 spans 14 residues. The CDR3 sequence: CASSPYREASGYTF. CDR3 bases: TGTGCCAGCAGCCCTTACAGGGAAGCGAGCGGCTACACCTTC.

This clone was seen a few times. The CDR3 is CASSFEVETQYF. CDR3 DNA sequence: TGTGCCAGCAGCTTCGAGGTCGAGACCCAGTACTTC. The chain combines TRBV7-2 with TRBJ2-5, with unresolved D. This CDR3 is 12 amino acids long. From germline, CDR1 is SGHTA and CDR2 FQGNSA. Deletions cut 3 bases from V and 5 bases from J, with 7 bases between.

This clone was detected only a few times. The chain's CDR3 is CARALSSGGGYQPQHF. The CDR3 DNA sequence: TGTGCCAGGGCTCTCTCTTCAGGGGGCGGATATCAGCCCCAGCATTTT. V and J are TRBV19 and TRBJ1-5; 8 bases fit TRBD1. Germline loops: CDR1 LNHDA, CDR2 SQIVND (reference sequence). V shed 9 bases, J shed 5 bases, and the junction held 15 bases outside the gene matches. The CDR3 has 16 residues. The variable domain in full, with the rest retrieved from reference TRBV19 and TRBJ1-5, is DGGITQSPKYLFRKEGQNVTLSCEQNLNHDAMYWYRQDPGQGLRLIYYSQIVNDFQKGDIAEGYSVSREKKESFPLTVTSAQKNPTAFYLCARALSSGGGYQPQHFGDGTRLSIL.